A selection of T cell receptor beta chains follows, all from one sample in a study of T cell responses to AZD1222 COVID-19 vaccine. Clones were sequenced by immunoSEQ multiplex PCR, and TCRdb holds only the in-frame ones, with some missing. The top ten hold approximately 8.4% of the sample, which has more than 100,000 clones, around nine tenths seen once. Specimen: peripheral blood, collected on day 0 of AZD1222 vaccination. The source is an adult in good health. Each CDR3 is given with its conserved first and last residue. A D gene is named only where the DNA matches it firmly. Some rows mark clone size as missing; the rest say once, few, many or name a class of expanded clone.

size	V	J	D	CDR3	DNA
NA	TRBV28	TRBJ2-7	NA	CASSFLGVGEQYF	TGTGCCAGCAGTTTCCTGGGGGTTGGCGAGCAGTACTTC
NA	TRBV6-5	TRBJ2-5	NA	CASKQGGTQYF	TGTGCCAGCAAACAGGGAGGGACCCAGTACTTC
NA	TRBV5-1	TRBJ2-1	NA	CASSRTADEQFF	TGCGCCAGCAGCCGGACGGCGGATGAGCAGTTCTTC
NA	TRBV14	TRBJ2-2	NA	CASSRNSGTGELFF	TGTGCCAGCAGCCGCAATTCGGGGACCGGGGAGCTGTTTTTT
few	TRBV1	TRBJ2-7	NA	CTSSRDYEQYF	TGCACCAGCAGCCGGGACTACGAGCAGTACTTC
NA	TRBV6-2/TRBV6-3	TRBJ1-5	TRBD1	CASSYTGEGAYSNQPQHF	TGTGCCAGCAGTTACACAGGGGAGGGGGCTTATAGCAATCAGCCCCAGCATTTT
NA	TRBV10-2	TRBJ1-1	NA	CASSEEWGRAFF	TGCGCCAGCAGTGAGGAGTGGGGTCGAGCTTTCTTT
few	TRBV10-3	TRBJ1-2	NA	CAISESGNYGYTF	TGTGCCATCAGTGAGTCAGGGAACTATGGCTACACCTTC
NA	TRBV5-3	TRBJ2-2	NA	CARTLGGNTGELFF	TGTGCCAGAACCCTGGGGGGGAACACCGGGGAGCTGTTTTTT
NA	TRBV11-2	TRBJ2-1	NA	CASSLAWGSYNEQFF	TGTGCCAGCAGCTTAGCGTGGGGGTCCTACAATGAGCAGTTCTTC
NA	TRBV9	TRBJ2-3	NA	CASSVEGAYTDTQYF	TGTGCCAGCAGCGTAGAAGGGGCATATACAGATACGCAGTATTTT
NA	TRBV5-1	TRBJ2-7	TRBD2	CASSPALGLAGNYEQYF	TGCGCCAGCAGCCCGGCTTTAGGACTAGCCGGAAACTACGAGCAGTACTTC
NA	TRBV27	TRBJ2-7	TRBD1	CASSFSGTGDEQYF	TGTGCCAGCAGTTTCTCCGGGACAGGGGACGAGCAGTACTTC
NA	TRBV30	TRBJ1-1	NA	CAWSVEGNTEAFF	TGTGCCTGGAGTGTAGAAGGGAACACTGAAGCTTTCTTT
once	TRBV21-1	TRBJ1-3	NA	CASSKALVQPSLVGTIYF	TGTGCCAGCAGCAAAGCGCTTGTGCAGCCTTCTCTGGTAGGCACCATATATTTT
NA	TRBV19	TRBJ1-2	TRBD1	CASSTFGTGLGGYTF	TGTGCCAGTAGTACCTTCGGGACAGGGTTGGGAGGCTACACCTTC
NA	TRBV28	TRBJ2-2	NA	CASSSTGQNTGELFF	TGTGCCAGCAGTTCGACAGGACAAAACACCGGGGAGCTGTTTTTT
NA	TRBV6-2/TRBV6-3	TRBJ1-6	NA	CASSWTAPYNSPLHF	TGTGCCAGCAGCTGGACAGCACCATATAATTCACCCCTCCACTTT
once	TRBV20-1	TRBJ2-2	TRBD2	CSASSLREGPPGGELFF	TGCAGTGCTAGTTCGTTGCGGGAGGGCCCCCCGGGCGGGGAGCTGTTTTTT
NA	TRBV2	TRBJ1-1	NA	CASGRSPMNTEAFF	TGTGCCAGCGGAAGGTCCCCCATGAACACTGAAGCTTTCTTT
once	TRBV7-2	TRBJ1-3	NA	CASSSPEGGAMSNTIYF	TGTGCCAGCAGCTCCCCGGAGGGGGGGGCTATGTCTAACACCATATATTTT
NA	TRBV5-1	TRBJ1-3	NA	CASSLYRGGNSGNTIYF	TGCGCCAGCAGCTTGTATCGGGGAGGGAACTCTGGAAACACCATATATTTT
NA	TRBV19	TRBJ1-2	NA	CASSISRDRVGYTF	TGTGCCAGTAGTATAAGCCGGGACCGGGTTGGCTACACCTTC
NA	TRBV2	TRBJ1-4	NA	CASNRWTNEKLFF	TGTGCCAGCAATAGATGGACTAATGAAAAACTGTTTTTT
NA	TRBV7-9	TRBJ2-2	TRBD1	CASSLSLTGGRETGELFF	TGTGCCAGCAGCTTATCTCTCACAGGGGGCAGAGAGACCGGGGAGCTGTTTTTT
NA	TRBV4-2	TRBJ1-4	NA	CASSQDLGGNEKLFF	TGTGCCAGCAGCCAAGATTTGGGGGGGAATGAAAAACTGTTTTTT
NA	TRBV7-9	TRBJ1-2	NA	CASSLSPGYGYTF	TGTGCCAGCAGCTTATCCCCGGGCTATGGCTACACCTTC
NA	TRBV3-1/TRBV3-2	TRBJ1-2	TRBD1	CASSYLDRGLYGYTF	TGTGCCAGCAGCTACCTTGACAGGGGGTTATATGGCTACACCTTC
few	TRBV7-2	TRBJ2-2	TRBD2	CASSLRLAGADPFF	TGTGCCAGCAGCTTAAGACTAGCGGGAGCGGATCCGTTTTTT
NA	TRBV5-1	TRBJ1-2	NA	CASSPASNYGYTF	TGCGCCAGCAGCCCAGCCTCTAACTATGGCTACACCTTC
NA	TRBV19	TRBJ2-3	TRBD2	CASSILAVGTQYF	TGTGCCAGTAGTATTCTAGCGGTCGGTACGCAGTATTTT
NA	TRBV18	TRBJ1-1	NA	CASSLSTAPNTEAFF	TGTGCCAGCTCACTTTCGACCGCACCGAACACTGAAGCTTTCTTT
NA	TRBV30	TRBJ1-1	TRBD1	CAWRVPGQTNTEAFF	TGTGCCTGGAGAGTCCCGGGACAGACAAACACTGAAGCTTTCTTT
NA	TRBV7-6	TRBJ1-2	NA	CASSFGGATNYGYTF	TGTGCCAGCAGCTTTGGCGGGGCTACTAACTATGGCTACACCTTC
once	TRBV18	TRBJ1-1	NA	CASSHQKNTEAFF	TGTGCCAGCTCACACCAGAAGAACACTGAAGCTTTCTTT
once	TRBV10-3	TRBJ1-2	NA	CAISSGLNYGYTF	TGTGCCATCAGTTCAGGGCTTAACTATGGCTACACCTTC
NA	TRBV24-1	TRBJ1-1	TRBD1	CATSDLMGTGEMVEAFF	TGTGCCACCAGTGATTTGATGGGGACAGGGGAGATGGTTGAAGCTTTCTTT
NA	TRBV6-2/TRBV6-3	TRBJ1-6	NA	CASSYAGWLGSPLHF	TGTGCCAGCAGTTACGCAGGGTGGCTCGGTTCACCCCTCCACTTT
NA	TRBV6-5	TRBJ2-2	NA	CASSYEGLRTGELFF	TGTGCCAGCAGTTACGAGGGGCTGAGGACCGGGGAGCTGTTTTTT
NA	TRBV7-3	TRBJ2-2	NA	CASSHRGTGELFF	TGTGCCAGCAGCCACCGGGGGACGGGGGAGCTGTTTTTT
NA	TRBV18	TRBJ2-7	NA	CASSESITYYEQYF	TGTGCCAGCAGTGAATCCATCACCTACTACGAGCAGTACTTC
few	TRBV5-4	TRBJ2-1	TRBD2	CASSLEPSGEYNEQFF	TGTGCCAGCAGCTTGGAACCTAGCGGGGAATACAATGAGCAGTTCTTC
NA	TRBV7-8	TRBJ1-2	NA	CASSFPGHGYTF	TGTGCCAGCAGCTTTCCAGGGCACGGCTACACCTTC
NA	TRBV24-1	TRBJ2-2	TRBD1	CATSHGQGRTGELFF	TGTGCCACCAGCCACGGACAGGGAAGGACCGGGGAGCTGTTTTTT
NA	TRBV5-1	TRBJ2-4	TRBD2	CASSQVLAGGPPSTKNIQYF	TGCGCCAGCAGCCAAGTACTAGCGGGGGGGCCCCCTTCTACCAAAAACATTCAGTACTTC
once	TRBV2	TRBJ1-5	TRBD1	CASSGTGGGEQPQHF	TGTGCCAGCAGCGGGACAGGGGGCGGAGAGCAGCCCCAGCATTTT
NA	TRBV21-1	TRBJ1-2	NA	CASSKAPSTF	TGTGCCAGCAGCAAAGCCCCTAGCACCTTC
NA	TRBV27	TRBJ1-2	TRBD1	CASSFRRQGASGYTF	TGTGCCAGCAGTTTTCGTAGACAGGGGGCCTCTGGCTACACCTTC
NA	TRBV9	TRBJ2-1	NA	CASSVISGTYNEQFF	TGTGCCAGCAGCGTAATTAGCGGAACATACAATGAGCAGTTCTTC
NA	TRBV9	TRBJ2-1	NA	CASSVSSGRAGYEQFF	TGTGCCAGCAGCGTATCCAGCGGGCGAGCCGGGTATGAGCAGTTCTTC
NA	TRBV11-2	TRBJ2-5	TRBD2	CASSLVGGVTSGQETQYF	TGTGCCAGCAGCTTAGTCGGGGGCGTGACTAGCGGGCAAGAGACCCAGTACTTC